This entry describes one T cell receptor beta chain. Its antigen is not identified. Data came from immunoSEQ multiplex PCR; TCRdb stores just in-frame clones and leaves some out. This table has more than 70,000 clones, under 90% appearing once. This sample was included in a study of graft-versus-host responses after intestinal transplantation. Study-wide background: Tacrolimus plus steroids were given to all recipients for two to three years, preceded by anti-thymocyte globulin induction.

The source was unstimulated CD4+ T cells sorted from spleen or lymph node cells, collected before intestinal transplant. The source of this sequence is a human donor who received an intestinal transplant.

For the CDR3, the DNA is TGTGCCAGCAGCCTGAGGGAGGGCACTGAAGCTTTCTTT. It is translated as CASSLREGTEAFF. The chain joins TRBV6-5 to TRBJ1-1; D gene uncertain. The germline CDR1 and CDR2 sequences are MNHEY and SVGAGI. CDR3 length: 13 residues. The V end was cut by 6 bases, the J end by 4 bases, with 12 bases between.